This TCR beta chain was sequenced in a study of healthy donors' naive CD4 and CD8 T cells. General observations from the study: Negatively charged CDR3s marked CD8+ lineage; positively charged CDR3s marked CD4+ lineage. A reported CD4+/CD8+ bias affected most V and J genes in naive cells.

On this clonotype itself: The antigen is not known.

Starting from 500 ng of total RNA, TCR libraries were made with linear amplification. TCRdb fed the reads into MiXCR, producing one record per CDR3 protein. The sample has about 180,000 distinct CDR3 sequences; 65% to 75% are singletons. The CDR3 has 15 residues. Per the germline V gene, CDR1 is KGHDR and CDR2 is SFDVKD. The ends lost 3 bases at V and 6 bases at J; junction bases unmatched: 9. The sequence was obtained from a pool of human donors in good health; the sample pools cells from several healthy donors. This rearrangement joins TRBV24-1 to TRBJ1-2; 7 bases are shared with TRBD1. Sequencing was done on a sample of naive CD4+ and CD8+ T cells sorted from blood, pooled from several donors. The CDR3 DNA follows: TGTGCCACCAGTGATCCGCCGACAGGGAAGGATGGCTACACCTTC. Translation: CATSDPPTGKDGYTF.